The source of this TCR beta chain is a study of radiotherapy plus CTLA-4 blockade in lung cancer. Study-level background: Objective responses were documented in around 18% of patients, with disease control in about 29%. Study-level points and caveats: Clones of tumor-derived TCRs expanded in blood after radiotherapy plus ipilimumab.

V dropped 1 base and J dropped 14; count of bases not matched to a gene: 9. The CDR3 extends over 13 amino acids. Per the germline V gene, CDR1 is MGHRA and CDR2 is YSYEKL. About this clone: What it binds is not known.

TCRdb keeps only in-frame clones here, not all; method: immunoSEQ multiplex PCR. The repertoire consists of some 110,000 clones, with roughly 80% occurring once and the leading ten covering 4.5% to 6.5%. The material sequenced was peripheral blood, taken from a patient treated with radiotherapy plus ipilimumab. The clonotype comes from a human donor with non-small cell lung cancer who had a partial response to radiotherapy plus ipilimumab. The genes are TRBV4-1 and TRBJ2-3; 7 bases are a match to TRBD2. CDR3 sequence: CASSQALTERGYF. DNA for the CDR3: TGCGCCAGCAGCCAAGCTCTGACGGAGCGGGGGTATTTT.